This TCR beta chain appears in the sequencing data of a study of blood T cell repertoires in COVID-19. Across the study: Specimens from acute and convalescent COVID-19 originated in the United States, Italy and Spain. In each case, the material was cDNA or gDNA derived from T cells, B-cell-depleted T cells, or PBMCs.

V lost 4 bases to trimming and J lost 3 bases; unmatched junction nucleotides: 5. The CDR3 is 15 residues long. CDR1 and CDR2 (germline): SGHRS, YFSETQ. Study processing details: Cell counts per sample came from amplifying reference gene primers. Clones were sequenced by immunoSEQ multiplex PCR, and TCRdb holds only the in-frame ones, with some missing. The DNA was the basis for D and trimming; V, J and clone size are from that table. The sample records about 170,000 clones, approximately 90% being singletons. Sequencing was done on a sample of peripheral blood. This rearrangement joins TRBV5-1 to TRBJ2-3; 10 nucleotides align to TRBD2. The TCR sequence derives from a man aged 18 to 29 with active or convalescent COVID-19. CDR3 sequence (DNA): TGCGCCAGCAGCGTCGGGACTAGCGTGACAGATACGCAGTATTTT. This encodes CASSVGTSVTDTQYF.